This entry features one T cell receptor beta chain sequence. Antigen specificity is unknown. The V gene lost 10 bases and the J gene lost 3 bases, with 20 bases spanning the gap. The CDR3 spans 15 residues. CDR1 LGHDT and CDR2 YNNKEL come from the germline V gene (reference sequence). TCRdb keeps only in-frame clones here, not all; method: immunoSEQ multiplex PCR. The repertoire consists of about 350,000 clones, with 92% occurring once and the leading ten covering roughly 3.9%. The sample belongs to a study of Ad26.COV2.S vaccination and SARS-CoV-2 variants. Overall study results and limits: People who got the vaccine or the placebo had similar non-spike TCR breadth. Breadth, reportedly substantial, characterized the spike-specific CD8+ and CD4+ T cell responses after vaccination. Quantification of TCR breadth and depth may have yielded underestimates of total T cell responses. Vaccine recipients showed a spike-specific TCR breadth that was higher than in placebo recipients.

Specimen: peripheral blood, collected after recovery from COVID-19. This chain connects TRBV3-1 (or the pseudogene TRBV3-2) to TRBJ2-3; possible D gene TRBD1, 6 bases. This sequence was found in a human donor who had recovered from COVID-19. The CDR3 DNA follows: TGTGCCACTCAGAAACAGGGTATTGGGACAGATACGCAGTATTTT. Translating gives CATQKQGIGTDTQYF.